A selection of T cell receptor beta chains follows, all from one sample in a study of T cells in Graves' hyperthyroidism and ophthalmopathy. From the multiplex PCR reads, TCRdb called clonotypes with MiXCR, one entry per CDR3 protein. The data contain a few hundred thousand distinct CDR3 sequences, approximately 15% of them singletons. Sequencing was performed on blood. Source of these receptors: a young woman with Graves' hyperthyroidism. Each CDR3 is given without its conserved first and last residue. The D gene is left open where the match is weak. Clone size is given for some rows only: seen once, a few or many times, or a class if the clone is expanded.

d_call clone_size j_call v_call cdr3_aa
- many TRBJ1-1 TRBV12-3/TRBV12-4 ASSFSHDWGGTEAF
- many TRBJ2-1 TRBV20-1 SAPRVSSYNEQF
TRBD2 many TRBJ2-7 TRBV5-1 ASSLRLAGGEQY
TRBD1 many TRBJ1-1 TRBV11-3 ASSLAWGQTNTEAF
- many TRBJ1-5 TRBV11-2 ASSLDDRENQPQH
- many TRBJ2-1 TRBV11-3 ASSFGWSRGHDEQF
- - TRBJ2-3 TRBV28 ASSAPRVYTDTQY
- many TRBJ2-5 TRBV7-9 ASSSFMVETQY
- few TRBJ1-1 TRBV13 ASSVPDAMNTEAF
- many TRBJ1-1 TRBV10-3 AIRTGLGGGTEAF
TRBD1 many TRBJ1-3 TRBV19 ASSTGQDSGNTIY
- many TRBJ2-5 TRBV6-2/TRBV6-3 ASSYGGQNQETQY
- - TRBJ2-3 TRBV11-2 ASSSRSGRQDTQY
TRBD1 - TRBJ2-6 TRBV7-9 ASSNRDRVTSSGANVLT
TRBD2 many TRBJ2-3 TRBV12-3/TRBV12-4 ASSFSREGPRDTQY
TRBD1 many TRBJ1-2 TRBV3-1 ASSQGRDRAHYGYT
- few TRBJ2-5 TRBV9 ASSPSRSSETQY
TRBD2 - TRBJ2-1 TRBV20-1 SARDLGTSGNNEQF
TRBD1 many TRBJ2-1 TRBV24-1 ATSEWTGGYNEQF
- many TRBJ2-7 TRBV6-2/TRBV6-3 ASSSTANLYEQY
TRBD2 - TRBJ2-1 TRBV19 ASRKSGLAGNEQF
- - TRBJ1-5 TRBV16 ASSPTRGRRGNQPQH
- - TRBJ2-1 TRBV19 ASSRLVIDEQF
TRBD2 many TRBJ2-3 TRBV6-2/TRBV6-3 ASSLWSGSRRGTDTQY
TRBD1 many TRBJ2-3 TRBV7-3 ASSSRQGSTDTQY
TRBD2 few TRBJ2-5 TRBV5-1 ASSWETSGKETQY
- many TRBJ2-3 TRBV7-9 ASSLDSGTDTQY